The 13 T cell receptor beta chains listed next were all sequenced from one sample in a study of blood T cells in healthy people across ages. The authors ran a second PCR of roughly 6 to 11 cycles using a sample-barcoded 5' primer and a J-beta primer mix. TCRdb analysed the 5' RACE reads with MiXCR anew, one entry per CDR3 protein. The sample includes 1.8 million or so distinct CDR3 sequences, 35% to 50% of them seen just once. Specimen: blood. These receptors originate from a human donor in good health.

J is TRBJ1-6 and V is TRBV7-9; tentative D call: TRBD1 (6 bases). Trimming left V 2 bases short and J 6 bases short, with 17 bases between. Germline CDR1 reads SEHNR; CDR2 reads FQNEAQ (reference sequence). This CDR3 contains 17 residues. CDR3 protein: CASSLWVGGQTNSPLHF. The CDR3 DNA follows: TGTGCCAGCAGCTTATGGGTGGGAGGACAGACTAATTCACCCCTCCACTTT.

This chain links TRBV18 with TRBJ1-2, with unresolved D. V was pared by 6 bases and J by 7 bases, with 18 bases between. In germline, CDR1 is KGHSH, CDR2 LQKENI. This CDR3 has 14 amino acids. CDR3 sequence: CASSPYSGPPGYTF. In nucleotides, the CDR3 is TGTGCCAGCTCTCCATACTCAGGCCCCCCTGGCTACACCTTC.

This chain uses TRBV5-1 with TRBJ2-7; 7 bases are shared with TRBD2. The trim removed 6 bases at V and 3 bases at J, leaving 6 bases unmatched. This CDR3 spans 13 amino acids. Germline V lookup: CDR1 SGHRS, CDR2 YFSETQ. This chain's CDR3 is CASKSERDYEQYF. CDR3 in DNA: TGCGCCAGCAAATCGGAGCGGGACTACGAGCAGTACTTC.

The rearrangement links TRBV11-3 to TRBJ1-1; D perhaps matches TRBD1 (6 bases). This CDR3 contains 17 residues. Trimming left V 6 bases short and J 5 bases short, with 25 bases between. The germline V gene has CDR1 SGHNT and CDR2 YENEEA. CDR3 sequence reads: CASSNKGVHIWATEAFF. As DNA, the CDR3 is TGTGCCAGCAGTAATAAGGGGGTACACATTTGGGCGACTGAAGCTTTCTTT. The complete variable domain, with remaining parts taken from reference TRBV11-3 and TRBJ1-1, reads EAGVVQSPRYKIIEKKQPVAFWCNPISGHNTLYWYLQNLGQGPELLIRYENEEAVDDSQLPKDRFSAERLKGVDSTLKIQPAELGDSAVYLCASSNKGVHIWATEAFFGQGTRLTVV.

The rearrangement uses TRBV20-1 and TRBJ2-7, with 8 nucleotides matching TRBD2. The trim removed 6 bases at V and 5 bases at J, leaving 9 bases unmatched. The germline V gene has CDR1 DFQATT and CDR2 SNEGSKA (reference sequence). This CDR3 contains 13 residues. The CDR3 bases are TGCAGTGCCCCCCGGGGGGGGCAAAACGAGCAGTACTTC. It specifies CSAPRGGQNEQYF.

This clonotype was seen many times. The rearrangement joins TRBV10-3 to TRBJ2-5; TRBD2 is a possible D gene (7 bases). Deletions cut 4 bases from V and 2 bases from J, with 14 bases between. Germline CDR1 ENHRY, CDR2 SYGVKD. The CDR3 loop spans 15 amino acids. CDR3 in amino acids: CAISGGGHGQETQYF. The DNA for the CDR3 is TGTGCCATCAGTGGGGGGGGGCATGGACAAGAGACCCAGTACTTC.

This clonotype was detected only a few times. J is TRBJ2-3 and V is TRBV7-2; D is undetermined. Germline CDR1 is SGHTA and CDR2 is FQGNSA. Trimming shortened V by 4 bases and J by 2 bases, and 7 bases separated the two germline ends. The CDR3 has 13 amino acids. CDR3 nucleotides: TGTGCCAGCAGCTCCGAAGTCACAGATACGCAGTATTTT. This encodes CASSSEVTDTQYF.

Points on this clonotype: Germline is not matched at one junction end, which may reflect a read error. In nucleotides, the CDR3 is TGTGCCAGCAGCTTAGCTCTGTTTACTAGTGGGACAGATATGCAGTATTTT. Its translation: CASSLALFTSGTDMQYF. The rearrangement links TRBV7-9 to TRBJ2-3; 7 bases agree with TRBD1. The germline CDR1 and CDR2 sequences are SEHNR and FQNEAQ (reference sequence). This CDR3 is built from 17 residues.

The rearrangement links TRBV9 to TRBJ2-2; TRBD1 might be the D (6 bases). This CDR3 comprises 14 residues. Germline assignment: CDR1 SGDLS and CDR2 YYNGEE. Trimming took off 2 bases at V and 6 bases at J, with 11 bases between the two ends. CDR3 in DNA: TGTGCCAGCAGCGTTGCTGGGGGCTCCGGGGAGCTGTTTTTT. It translates to CASSVAGGSGELFF.

Only a few counts were recorded for this clonotype. V usage is TRBV3-1 and J usage is TRBJ2-1, with D perhaps TRBD1 or TRBD2 (6 bases each). V lost 3 bases to trimming and J lost 5 bases, with 20 bases between them. Germline V gene lookup returns CDR1 LGHDT and CDR2 YNNKEL (reference sequence). CDR3 size: 17 residues. The CDR3 sequence is CASSQGGRVGFDNEQFF. The DNA for the CDR3 is TGTGCCAGCAGCCAGGGGGGCAGGGTGGGGTTTGACAATGAGCAGTTCTTC.

J is TRBJ1-4 and V is TRBV5-5, with D unclear. This CDR3 has 15 residues. Trimming left V 0 bases short and J 7 bases short, with 13 bases between. The germline V gene encodes CDR1 SGHKS and CDR2 YYEKEE (reference sequence). CDR3 region: CASSLVRGGREKLFF. CDR3 nucleotide sequence: TGTGCCAGCAGCTTGGTTCGGGGTGGACGTGAAAAACTGTTTTTT.

This clonotype was counted a few times. This chain joins TRBV14 and TRBJ1-2, with a weak D call TRBD1 (6 bases). CDR3 length equals 14 residues. Germline CDR1 SGHDN, CDR2 FVKESK. V was clipped by 1 base and J by 5 bases, with 11 bases between them. The CDR3 region has the DNA TGTGCCAGCAGCCAAGTTTGGGGGCCTTATGGCTACACCTTC. Translated, it gives CASSQVWGPYGYTF.

The V gene is TRBV15, the J gene TRBJ1-1; TRBD1 might be the D (5 bases). Germline CDR1 LNHNV, CDR2 YYDKDF (reference sequence). With 3 bases removed from V and 0 bases from J, the gap between germline ends came to 14 bases. The CDR3 runs to 16 residues. The chain's CDR3 is CATSSRGKIMNTEAFF. CDR3 DNA sequence: TGTGCCACCAGCAGTAGGGGCAAGATCATGAACACTGAAGCTTTCTTT.